What follows describes a single TCR beta chain. Profiling relied on immunoSEQ multiplex PCR, and the TCRdb table lists in-frame clones only, not all of them. The sample lists some 150,000 clones; 78% were seen once. This sample is drawn from a study of blood T cell repertoires in COVID-19. Germline values: CDR1 MDHEN, CDR2 SYDVKM. The germline V and J ends were trimmed by 3 bases and 3 bases, with 13 bases remaining between them. This CDR3 is 15 amino acids long. This rearrangement joins TRBV28 to TRBJ2-3; D is perhaps TRBD2 (7 bases). The TCR sequence derives from a woman older than 75 with acute or convalescent COVID-19. The sequenced sample was peripheral blood. CDR3 sequence reads: CASSLAGARTDTQYF. The DNA of the CDR3 is TGTGCCAGCAGTTTGGCGGGGGCCAGGACAGATACGCAGTATTTT.